Listed below are T cell receptor beta chains from one sample, sequenced in a study of T cells after yellow fever vaccination. TCRdb re-derived calls from the 5' RACE reads in MiXCR, one entry per CDR3 protein. The data hold around 310,000 distinct CDR3 sequences, with approximately 4.3% observed a single time. Material: PBMCs, obtained 15 days after the yellow fever booster vaccination. The receptors come from a man aged 18 to 30 who received the YFV17D yellow fever vaccine. CDR3s include the opening cysteine and the closing phenylalanine or tryptophan. Fields, in order: CDR3 length, J gene, D gene, V gene, clone size, CDR3 protein, CDR3 DNA. A D gene is named only where the DNA matches it firmly. Where a row states a size, it is once, few, many or the class of an expanded clone; other rows omit it.

CDR3 length: 12
J gene: TRBJ2-2
D gene: -
V gene: TRBV27
clone size: many
CDR3 protein: CASSVMTGELFF
CDR3 DNA: TGTGCCAGCAGTGTAATGACCGGGGAGCTGTTTTTT

CDR3 length: 13
J gene: TRBJ2-5
D gene: -
V gene: TRBV3-1
clone size: few
CDR3 protein: CASSQGRRETQYF
CDR3 DNA: TGTGCCAGCAGCCAGGGGAGGCGGGAGACCCAGTACTTC

CDR3 length: 15
J gene: TRBJ1-2
D gene: -
V gene: TRBV4-2
clone size: -
CDR3 protein: CASSQDWRAVPGYTF
CDR3 DNA: TGTGCCAGCAGCCAAGATTGGAGGGCTGTCCCTGGCTACACCTTC

CDR3 length: 15
J gene: TRBJ2-3
D gene: TRBD2
V gene: TRBV29-1
clone size: -
CDR3 protein: CSVGIAGGGTDTQYF
CDR3 DNA: TGCAGCGTCGGGATAGCGGGAGGGGGCACAGATACGCAGTATTTT

CDR3 length: 15
J gene: TRBJ1-6
D gene: TRBD1
V gene: TRBV7-9
clone size: many
CDR3 protein: CASSPPGQGIAALHF
CDR3 DNA: TGTGCCAGCAGCCCCCCGGGACAGGGGATAGCGGCCCTCCACTTT

CDR3 length: 15
J gene: TRBJ1-1
D gene: -
V gene: TRBV13
clone size: few
CDR3 protein: CASSLVRTVNTEAFF
CDR3 DNA: TGTGCCAGCAGCTTAGTGAGGACGGTGAACACTGAAGCTTTCTTT

CDR3 length: 16
J gene: TRBJ2-3
D gene: TRBD2
V gene: TRBV6-5
clone size: few
CDR3 protein: CARWAPPSGGPHTQYF
CDR3 DNA: TGTGCCCGCTGGGCACCCCCCAGCGGGGGACCTCATACGCAGTATTTT

CDR3 length: 13
J gene: TRBJ1-4
D gene: -
V gene: TRBV20-1
clone size: few
CDR3 protein: CSARAALGEKLFF
CDR3 DNA: TGCAGTGCTAGAGCGGCTTTGGGTGAAAAACTGTTTTTT

CDR3 length: 13
J gene: TRBJ1-4
D gene: -
V gene: TRBV7-2
clone size: few
CDR3 protein: CASSPGSHEKLFF
CDR3 DNA: TGTGCCAGCAGCCCCGGGTCCCATGAAAAACTGTTTTTT

CDR3 length: 12
J gene: TRBJ1-4
D gene: -
V gene: TRBV12-3/TRBV12-4
clone size: few
CDR3 protein: CASSPDVGGLFF
CDR3 DNA: TGTGCCAGCAGTCCGGATGTCGGCGGACTGTTTTTT

CDR3 length: 13
J gene: TRBJ2-5
D gene: -
V gene: TRBV20-1
clone size: few
CDR3 protein: CSAARGGGETQYF
CDR3 DNA: TGCAGTGCAGCACGCGGGGGCGGGGAGACCCAGTACTTC

CDR3 length: 14
J gene: TRBJ2-1
D gene: TRBD2
V gene: TRBV12-5
clone size: many
CDR3 protein: CASGRTSGNNEQFF
CDR3 DNA: TGTGCTAGTGGTCGGACTAGCGGCAACAATGAGCAGTTCTTC

CDR3 length: 13
J gene: TRBJ2-7
D gene: -
V gene: TRBV19
clone size: -
CDR3 protein: CASSPADRRLQYF
CDR3 DNA: TGTGCCAGTAGCCCAGCCGACAGGCGGCTGCAGTACTTC

CDR3 length: 15
J gene: TRBJ2-5
D gene: TRBD1
V gene: TRBV7-3
clone size: few
CDR3 protein: CASSLTRDRGETQYF
CDR3 DNA: TGTGCCAGCAGCTTAACCAGGGACAGAGGGGAGACCCAGTACTTC

CDR3 length: 13
J gene: TRBJ2-5
D gene: -
V gene: TRBV6-2/TRBV6-3
clone size: many
CDR3 protein: CASSYGGSETQYF
CDR3 DNA: TGTGCCAGCAGTTACGGGGGGTCGGAGACCCAGTACTTC

CDR3 length: 12
J gene: TRBJ1-1
D gene: -
V gene: TRBV7-2
clone size: many
CDR3 protein: CASSRNGDEAFF
CDR3 DNA: TGTGCCAGCAGCCGAAATGGTGATGAAGCTTTCTTT

CDR3 length: 15
J gene: TRBJ1-1
D gene: -
V gene: TRBV3-1
clone size: many
CDR3 protein: CASSPRLQANTEAFF
CDR3 DNA: TGTGCCAGCAGCCCCCGCCTTCAGGCGAACACTGAAGCTTTCTTT

CDR3 length: 14
J gene: TRBJ2-1
D gene: TRBD1
V gene: TRBV20-1
clone size: many
CDR3 protein: CSANDRGHYNEQFF
CDR3 DNA: TGCAGTGCCAATGACAGGGGGCACTACAATGAGCAGTTCTTC

CDR3 length: 14
J gene: TRBJ2-3
D gene: -
V gene: TRBV7-2
clone size: many
CDR3 protein: CASSSSSVTDTQYF
CDR3 DNA: TGTGCCAGCAGCTCCTCCTCCGTCACAGATACGCAGTATTTT

CDR3 length: 16
J gene: TRBJ2-1
D gene: -
V gene: TRBV9
clone size: many
CDR3 protein: CASSATGALIHNEQFF
CDR3 DNA: TGTGCCAGCAGCGCAACGGGGGCGTTGATCCACAATGAGCAGTTCTTC

CDR3 length: 15
J gene: TRBJ1-2
D gene: -
V gene: TRBV11-2
clone size: many
CDR3 protein: CASRRLSRGGYGYTF
CDR3 DNA: TGTGCCAGCAGACGACTCTCCAGGGGTGGCTATGGCTACACCTTC

CDR3 length: 14
J gene: TRBJ2-7
D gene: TRBD2
V gene: TRBV10-3
clone size: few
CDR3 protein: CAISVGGEYYEQYF
CDR3 DNA: TGTGCCATCAGTGTTGGGGGGGAGTACTACGAGCAGTACTTC

CDR3 length: 14
J gene: TRBJ1-2
D gene: -
V gene: TRBV15
clone size: few
CDR3 protein: CATSRARTVDGYTF
CDR3 DNA: TGTGCCACCAGCAGAGCCCGGACAGTTGACGGCTACACCTTC

CDR3 length: 16
J gene: TRBJ2-1
D gene: -
V gene: TRBV28
clone size: few
CDR3 protein: CASSLLVTLSYNEQFF
CDR3 DNA: TGTGCCAGCAGTTTATTAGTCACCCTCTCCTACAATGAGCAGTTCTTC

CDR3 length: 14
J gene: TRBJ1-5
D gene: -
V gene: TRBV10-3
clone size: many
CDR3 protein: CASCSGAGNQPQHF
CDR3 DNA: TGTGCCAGCTGCTCGGGGGCGGGGAATCAGCCCCAGCATTTT

CDR3 length: 20
J gene: TRBJ2-3
D gene: TRBD2
V gene: TRBV5-4
clone size: few
CDR3 protein: CASSLNGKGSGGPSTDTQYF
CDR3 DNA: TGTGCCAGCAGCTTGAACGGAAAGGGGAGCGGGGGACCTAGCACAGATACGCAGTATTTT

CDR3 length: 17
J gene: TRBJ2-3
D gene: -
V gene: TRBV4-3
clone size: many
CDR3 protein: CASSQDSGVPSTDTQYF
CDR3 DNA: TGCGCCAGCAGCCAAGATAGCGGTGTCCCTAGCACAGATACGCAGTATTTT

CDR3 length: 15
J gene: TRBJ1-5
D gene: TRBD1
V gene: TRBV4-1
clone size: many
CDR3 protein: CASSFRDSIFQPQHF
CDR3 DNA: TGCGCCAGCAGCTTCCGGGACAGCATTTTTCAGCCCCAGCATTTT

CDR3 length: 15
J gene: TRBJ1-5
D gene: TRBD1
V gene: TRBV5-1
clone size: -
CDR3 protein: CASSLEGGPNQPQHF
CDR3 DNA: TGCGCCAGCAGCTTGGAAGGGGGCCCCAATCAGCCCCAGCATTTT

CDR3 length: 11
J gene: TRBJ1-3
D gene: -
V gene: TRBV20-1
clone size: many
CDR3 protein: CSAHSGNTIYF
CDR3 DNA: TGCAGTGCCCACTCTGGAAACACCATATATTTT

CDR3 length: 12
J gene: TRBJ2-5
D gene: -
V gene: TRBV7-7
clone size: many
CDR3 protein: CASSAWKETQYF
CDR3 DNA: TGTGCCAGCAGCGCTTGGAAGGAGACCCAGTACTTC

CDR3 length: 11
J gene: TRBJ1-1
D gene: TRBD1
V gene: TRBV27
clone size: many
CDR3 protein: CASRGQGAAFF
CDR3 DNA: TGTGCCAGCAGAGGACAGGGCGCGGCTTTCTTT

CDR3 length: 13
J gene: TRBJ2-7
D gene: TRBD2
V gene: TRBV30
clone size: -
CDR3 protein: CAWTLAGGGEQYF
CDR3 DNA: TGTGCCTGGACGTTAGCGGGGGGAGGCGAGCAGTACTTC

CDR3 length: 17
J gene: TRBJ2-5
D gene: TRBD2
V gene: TRBV7-8
clone size: many
CDR3 protein: CASSSAGGQGVLETQYF
CDR3 DNA: TGTGCCAGCAGCTCAGCGGGGGGCCAGGGGGTGTTAGAGACCCAGTACTTC

CDR3 length: 15
J gene: TRBJ2-2
D gene: TRBD1
V gene: TRBV5-5
clone size: many
CDR3 protein: CASSPPGTDTGELFF
CDR3 DNA: TGTGCCAGCAGCCCGCCCGGGACAGACACCGGGGAGCTGTTTTTT

CDR3 length: 12
J gene: TRBJ1-4
D gene: -
V gene: TRBV7-2
clone size: many
CDR3 protein: CASSLGAEKLFF
CDR3 DNA: TGTGCCAGCAGCTTGGGGGCTGAAAAACTGTTTTTT

CDR3 length: 13
J gene: TRBJ1-2
D gene: -
V gene: TRBV24-1
clone size: few
CDR3 protein: CATSEGSSYGYTF
CDR3 DNA: TGTGCCACCAGTGAAGGGTCCTCATATGGCTACACCTTC

CDR3 length: 16
J gene: TRBJ2-5
D gene: TRBD2
V gene: TRBV10-3
clone size: many
CDR3 protein: CAISDRTSGGEETQYF
CDR3 DNA: TGTGCCATCAGTGACAGGACTAGCGGGGGCGAGGAGACCCAGTACTTC

CDR3 length: 17
J gene: TRBJ1-6
D gene: TRBD1
V gene: TRBV4-3
clone size: few
CDR3 protein: CASSQAIGTGGFSPLHF
CDR3 DNA: TGCGCCAGCAGCCAGGCAATTGGGACAGGGGGCTTCTCACCCCTCCACTTT

CDR3 length: 15
J gene: TRBJ2-1
D gene: TRBD2
V gene: TRBV3-1
clone size: many
CDR3 protein: CASSHVLAPYNEQFF
CDR3 DNA: TGTGCCAGCAGCCATGTACTAGCGCCCTACAATGAGCAGTTCTTC

CDR3 length: 13
J gene: TRBJ1-2
D gene: -
V gene: TRBV6-1
clone size: -
CDR3 protein: CASSEPPGYGYTF
CDR3 DNA: TGTGCCAGCAGTGAACCTCCCGGCTATGGCTACACCTTC

CDR3 length: 14
J gene: TRBJ2-5
D gene: TRBD2
V gene: TRBV5-6
clone size: -
CDR3 protein: CASNSGLARKTQYF
CDR3 DNA: TGTGCCAGCAACTCGGGACTAGCTAGAAAGACCCAGTACTTC

CDR3 length: 15
J gene: TRBJ2-5
D gene: TRBD1
V gene: TRBV4-3
clone size: -
CDR3 protein: CASSRIMTGEETQYF
CDR3 DNA: TGCGCCAGCAGCCGGATAATGACAGGGGAAGAGACCCAGTACTTC

CDR3 length: 15
J gene: TRBJ1-5
D gene: -
V gene: TRBV7-2
clone size: few
CDR3 protein: CASSLTSDSYQPQHF
CDR3 DNA: TGTGCCAGCAGCTTGACGTCGGACAGCTATCAGCCCCAGCATTTT

CDR3 length: 13
J gene: TRBJ1-2
D gene: -
V gene: TRBV7-9
clone size: -
CDR3 protein: CASSLAEGEGPTF
CDR3 DNA: TGTGCCAGCAGCTTAGCGGAAGGCGAGGGGCCCACCTTC

CDR3 length: 12
J gene: TRBJ1-1
D gene: -
V gene: TRBV18
clone size: -
CDR3 protein: CASSPPWSEAFF
CDR3 DNA: TGTGCCAGCTCACCACCATGGTCTGAAGCTTTCTTT

CDR3 length: 15
J gene: TRBJ2-2
D gene: TRBD1
V gene: TRBV29-1
clone size: many
CDR3 protein: CSVEGGQGMFGELFF
CDR3 DNA: TGCAGCGTTGAAGGGGGACAGGGCATGTTCGGGGAGCTGTTTTTT

CDR3 length: 14
J gene: TRBJ1-5
D gene: -
V gene: TRBV7-2
clone size: many
CDR3 protein: CASSFWVGDQPQHF
CDR3 DNA: TGTGCCAGCAGCTTTTGGGTGGGGGATCAGCCCCAGCATTTT

CDR3 length: 15
J gene: TRBJ2-1
D gene: -
V gene: TRBV9
clone size: many
CDR3 protein: CASSTHSSDYNEQFF
CDR3 DNA: TGTGCCAGCAGCACCCACTCCAGCGACTACAATGAGCAGTTCTTC

CDR3 length: 17
J gene: TRBJ2-1
D gene: -
V gene: TRBV3-1
clone size: few
CDR3 protein: CASSQDLMGLGYNEQFF
CDR3 DNA: TGTGCCAGCAGCCAAGATCTTATGGGGCTTGGCTACAATGAGCAGTTCTTC